These 16 T cell receptor beta chains came from one sample sequenced in a study of blood T cells in healthy people across ages. Then a second PCR, running roughly 6 to 12 cycles, was carried out with a sample-barcoded 5' primer and a J-beta primer mix. From the 5' RACE reads, TCRdb called clonotypes with MiXCR, one entry per CDR3 protein. The sample includes 750,000 to 950,000 distinct CDR3 sequences, about 53% seen only once; the top ten take around 41%. What was sequenced was blood. Receptor source: an elderly man in good health.

In this sample, this clonotype turned up a few times. The J gene is TRBJ2-3, the V gene TRBV5-1, with TRBD2 identical over 11 bases. This CDR3 region has 15 residues. Germline V gene sequence: CDR1 SGHRS, CDR2 YFSETQ. The trim removed 4 bases at V and 4 bases at J, leaving 5 bases unmatched. CDR3 residues: CASSLGLAAPDTQYF. The CDR3 nucleotides are TGCGCCAGCAGCCTGGGACTAGCGGCCCCAGATACGCAGTATTTT.

This clonotype appeared once. V usage is TRBV20-1 and J usage is TRBJ2-4; maybe TRBD2 (5 bases). The last part of the DNA fits TRBJ2-5 better; the J call may be wrong. In germline, CDR1 is DFQATT, CDR2 SNEGSKA (reference sequence). The CDR3 has 14 residues. This chain's CDR3 is CSARPPGSDETQYF. The CDR3 region has the DNA TGCAGTGCTAGACCACCGGGTAGCGACGAGACCCAGTACTTC.

V is TRBV6-6 and J is TRBJ1-1, with D perhaps matching TRBD1 (5 bases). The CDR3 runs to 10 residues. Germline values: CDR1 MNHNY, CDR2 SVGAGI (reference sequence). DNA of the CDR3: TGTAGGGGTTGGGGCACTGAAGCTTTCTTT. Translated, it gives CRGWGTEAFF.

This clonotype has at least ten counts. The chain couples TRBV12-3 or TRBV12-4 to TRBJ2-5; 9 bases are shared with TRBD1. The CDR3 runs to 14 residues. After removal of 3 bases from V and 5 bases from J, the junction contained 4 bases not matched to a gene. Here the CDR3 DNA reads TGTGCCAGCAGTTTGGGACAGGGCAGGGAGACCCAGTACTTC. This gives the protein CASSLGQGRETQYF.

Points on this clonotype: This may stem from a read error, because a much larger clone lies one nucleotide away. V usage is TRBV7-9 and J usage is TRBJ2-5; D remains unclear. Germline assignment: CDR1 SEHNR and CDR2 FQNEAQ (reference sequence). The CDR3 is made up of 11 amino acids. The CDR3 reads CTSSLRGTQYF. In DNA form, the CDR3 reads TGTACCAGCAGCTTAAGAGGGACCCAGTACTTC.

This clonotype was counted between two and nine times. This chain joins TRBV6-2 or TRBV6-3 and TRBJ2-1; 7 bases match TRBD2. The V segment lost 6 bases and the J segment 0 bases; nucleotides outside the gene matches: 11. The CDR3 is made up of 17 amino acids. Per the germline V gene, CDR1 is MNHEY and CDR2 is SVGEGT. CDR3 sequence: CASSRIKRGRSYNEQFF. CDR3 bases: TGTGCCAGCAGCCGGATTAAGCGGGGCCGCTCCTACAATGAGCAGTTCTTC.

The J gene is TRBJ2-3, the V gene TRBV11-2; 11 bases line up with TRBD2. Germline CDR1 is SGHAT and CDR2 is FQNNGV. The J segment lost 14 bases and the V segment lost 5 bases, leaving 18 bases of the junction unmatched. This CDR3 region has 16 residues. The DNA of the CDR3 is TGTGCCAGCAGCCCACGACCACTAGCGGGAGACAGATACGCGTATTTT. It encodes CASSPRPLAGDRYAYF.

The chain employs TRBV18 and TRBJ1-2, with 7 bases lining up with TRBD1. The ends lost 3 bases at V and 2 bases at J; junction bases unmatched: 15. This CDR3 is built from 18 residues. CDR1 is KGHSH and CDR2 is LQKENI in the germline V gene. CDR3 nucleotides: TGTGCCAGCTCACCGACCATTCTCCCGGGACAGCAAAACTATGGCTACACCTTC. Protein: CASSPTILPGQQNYGYTF.

The V call is TRBV9, the J call TRBJ2-5; TRBD2 matches at 10 bases. Unmatched junction bases numbered 15, after V lost 5 bases and J lost 11 bases. This CDR3 region has 15 residues. From germline, CDR1 is SGDLS and CDR2 YYNGEE. The DNA of the CDR3 is TGTGCCAGCAGTATAGCGGGAGGAGTGGTTGATGAGCAGTACTTC. Translating it yields CASSIAGGVVDEQYF.

The CDR3 protein is CSASRAGQQETQYF. The CDR3 DNA reads as TGCAGTGCTAGCAGGGCGGGACAACAAGAGACCCAGTACTTC. V and J are TRBV20-1 and TRBJ2-5; D assignment may be TRBD1 or TRBD2 (6 bases each). CDR3 length: 14 residues. CDR1 is DFQATT and CDR2 is SNEGSKA in the germline V gene (reference sequence). V was cut by 3 bases and J by 2 bases, with 13 bases left in between.

There are a few counts of this clonotype. This chain links TRBV20-1 with TRBJ2-7; TRBD2 matches at 8 bases. Germline V gene sequence: CDR1 DFQATT, CDR2 SNEGSKA (reference sequence). The CDR3 consists of 15 residues. Losses at the gene ends were 0 bases for V and 2 bases for J; bases not matched to a gene: 6. The CDR3 DNA sequence: TGCAGTGCTAGAGACCTAACTAGCGGCCCCTACGAGCAGTACTTC. This gives the protein CSARDLTSGPYEQYF.

The sample holds a few counts of this clonotype. The rearrangement links TRBV6-1 to TRBJ2-1; 14 nucleotides align to TRBD2. V shed 10 bases and J 9 bases; nucleotides not matched to a gene: 14. The germline V gene has CDR1 MNHNS and CDR2 SASEGT. CDR3 length: 16 amino acids. This CDR3 is CATPQPQGLAGGEQFF. The DNA for the CDR3 is TGTGCCACCCCTCAACCCCAAGGACTAGCGGGGGGTGAGCAGTTCTTC.

This clonotype has only a few counts. The J gene is TRBJ2-7, the V gene TRBV25-1, with no clear D. V lost 2 bases to trimming and J lost 3 bases, with 5 bases between them. Germline CDR1 and CDR2: MGHDK and SYGVNS. The CDR3 is 12 amino acids. The CDR3 nucleotides are TGTGCCAGCAGTGAAGACGTCTACGAGCAGTACTTC. Translation: CASSEDVYEQYF.

V and J are TRBV7-3 and TRBJ2-1; TRBD2 matches at 7 bases. The germline gives CDR1 SGHTA, CDR2 FQGTGA. CDR3 length: 17 residues. V shed 4 bases, J shed 3 bases, and the junction held 12 bases outside the gene matches. The CDR3 loop is CASSSPERDSNYNEQFF. The DNA of the CDR3 is TGTGCCAGCAGCTCCCCCGAGCGGGACTCTAACTACAATGAGCAGTTCTTC.

J is TRBJ1-1 and V is TRBV2; D perhaps matches TRBD1 (6 bases). Germline lookup yields CDR1 SNHLY and CDR2 FYNNEI. The CDR3 spans 14 residues. V lost 3 bases and J 4 bases, leaving 12 bases between the germline ends. This chain's CDR3 is CASSDQGPSTEAFF. CDR3 DNA sequence: TGTGCCAGCAGTGACCAGGGGCCCAGCACTGAAGCTTTCTTT.

This sequence joins TRBV6-6 and TRBJ1-1, with D perhaps TRBD1 (6 bases). This CDR3 contains 13 residues. Germline V gene data show CDR1 as MNHNY and CDR2 as SVGAGI (reference sequence). V lost 8 bases to trimming and J lost 1 base, with 11 bases between them. The CDR3 nucleotides are TGTGCCAGCGGGGGGCTTACGAACACTGAAGCTTTCTTT. Its translation: CASGGLTNTEAFF.